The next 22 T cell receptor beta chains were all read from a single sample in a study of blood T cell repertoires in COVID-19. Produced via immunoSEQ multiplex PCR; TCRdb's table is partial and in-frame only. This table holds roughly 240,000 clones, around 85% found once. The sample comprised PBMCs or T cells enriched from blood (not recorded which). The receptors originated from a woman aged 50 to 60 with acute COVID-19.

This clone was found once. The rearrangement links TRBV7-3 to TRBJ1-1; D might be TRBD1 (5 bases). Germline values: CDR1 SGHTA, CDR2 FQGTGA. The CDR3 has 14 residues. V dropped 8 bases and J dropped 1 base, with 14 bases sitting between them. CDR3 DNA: TGTGCCAGCGGGATGGGGGGAGCGAACACTGAAGCTTTCTTT. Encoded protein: CASGMGGANTEAFF. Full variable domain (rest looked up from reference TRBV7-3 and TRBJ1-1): GAGVSQTPSNKVTEKGKYVELRCDPISGHTALYWYRQSLGQGPEFLIYFQGTGAADDSGLPNDRFFAVRPEGSVSTLKIQRTERGDSAVYLCASGMGGANTEAFFGQGTRLTVV.

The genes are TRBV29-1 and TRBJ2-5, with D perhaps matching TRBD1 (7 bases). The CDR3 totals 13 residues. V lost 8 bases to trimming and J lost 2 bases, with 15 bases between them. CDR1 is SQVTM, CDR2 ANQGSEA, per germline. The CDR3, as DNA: TGCAGCTTGACGCGGGACAGACAAGAGACCCAGTACTTC. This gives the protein CSLTRDRQETQYF.

CDR3 bases: TGTGCCAGCAGCGGCCAGGGGTTTGGCTACACCTTC. Its protein is CASSGQGFGYTF. The genes are TRBV9 and TRBJ1-2; D possibly corresponds to TRBD1 (6 bases). Germline lookup yields CDR1 SGDLS and CDR2 YYNGEE. Trimming removed 3 bases at V and 7 bases at J, with 10 bases between. This CDR3 comprises 12 residues.

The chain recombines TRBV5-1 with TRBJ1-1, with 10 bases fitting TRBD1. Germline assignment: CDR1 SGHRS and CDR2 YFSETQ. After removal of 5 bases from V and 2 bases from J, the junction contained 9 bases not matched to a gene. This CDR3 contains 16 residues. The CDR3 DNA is TGCGCCAGCAGTCCGGCGGGACAGGGGCCTAACACTGAAGCTTTCTTT. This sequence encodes CASSPAGQGPNTEAFF.

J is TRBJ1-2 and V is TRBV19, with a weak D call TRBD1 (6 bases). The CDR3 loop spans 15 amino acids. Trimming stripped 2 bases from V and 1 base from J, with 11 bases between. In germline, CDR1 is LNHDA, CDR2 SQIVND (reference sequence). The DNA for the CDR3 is TGTGCCAGTAGTATATTCAGGACAGATAACTATGGCTACACCTTC. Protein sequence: CASSIFRTDNYGYTF.

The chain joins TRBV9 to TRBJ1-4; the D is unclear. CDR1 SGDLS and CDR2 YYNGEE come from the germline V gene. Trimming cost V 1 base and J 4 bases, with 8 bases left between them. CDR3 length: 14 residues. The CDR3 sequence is CASSVPGNNEKLFF. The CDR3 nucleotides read TGTGCCAGCAGCGTACCCGGGAATAATGAAAAACTGTTTTTT.

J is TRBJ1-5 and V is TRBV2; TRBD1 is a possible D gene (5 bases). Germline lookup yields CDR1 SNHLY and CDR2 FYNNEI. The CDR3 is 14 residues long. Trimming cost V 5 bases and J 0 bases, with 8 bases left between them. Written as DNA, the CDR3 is TGTGCCAGCAGTTGGAGGGGTAGCAATCAGCCCCAGCATTTT. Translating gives CASSWRGSNQPQHF.

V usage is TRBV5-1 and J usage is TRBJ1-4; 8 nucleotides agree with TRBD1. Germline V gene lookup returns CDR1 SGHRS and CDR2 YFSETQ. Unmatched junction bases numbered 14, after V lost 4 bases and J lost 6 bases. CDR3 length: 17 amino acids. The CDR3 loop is CASSLGFGTGKDEKLFF. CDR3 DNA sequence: TGCGCCAGCAGCCTGGGTTTCGGGACAGGCAAAGATGAAAAACTGTTTTTT.

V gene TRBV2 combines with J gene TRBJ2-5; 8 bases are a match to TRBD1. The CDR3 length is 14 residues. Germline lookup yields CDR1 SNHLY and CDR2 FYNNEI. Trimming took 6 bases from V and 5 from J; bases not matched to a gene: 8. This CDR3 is CASRAQGVGETQYF. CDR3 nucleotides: TGTGCCAGCAGGGCACAGGGGGTTGGGGAGACCCAGTACTTC.

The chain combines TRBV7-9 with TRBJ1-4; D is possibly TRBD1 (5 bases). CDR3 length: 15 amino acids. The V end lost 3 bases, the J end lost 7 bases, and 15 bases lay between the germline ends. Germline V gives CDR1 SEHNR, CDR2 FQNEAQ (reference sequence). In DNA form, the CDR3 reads TGTGCCAGCAGCTTTGTTGGGGACTATGCTGAAAAACTGTTTTTT. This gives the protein CASSFVGDYAEKLFF. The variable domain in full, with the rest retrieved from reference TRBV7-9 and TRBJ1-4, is DTGVSQNPRHKITKRGQNVTFRCDPISEHNRLYWYRQTLGQGPEFLTYFQNEAQLEKSRLLSDRFSAERPKGSFSTLEIQRTEQGDSAMYLCASSFVGDYAEKLFFGSGTQLSVL.

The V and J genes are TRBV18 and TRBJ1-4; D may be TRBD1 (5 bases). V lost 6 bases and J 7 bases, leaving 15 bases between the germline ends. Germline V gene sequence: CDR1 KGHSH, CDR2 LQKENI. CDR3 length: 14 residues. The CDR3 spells CASSQGGVGEKLFF. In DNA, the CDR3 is TGTGCCAGCTCCCAGGGTGGGGTCGGTGAAAAACTGTTTTTT.

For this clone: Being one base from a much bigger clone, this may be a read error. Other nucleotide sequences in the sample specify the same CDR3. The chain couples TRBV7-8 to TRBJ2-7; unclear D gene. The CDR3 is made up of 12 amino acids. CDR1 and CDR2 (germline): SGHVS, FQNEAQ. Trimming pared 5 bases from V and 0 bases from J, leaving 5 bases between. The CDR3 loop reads CASSPSSYEQYF. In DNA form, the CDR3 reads TGTGCCAGCAGCCCCAGCTCCTACGAGCAGTACTTC.

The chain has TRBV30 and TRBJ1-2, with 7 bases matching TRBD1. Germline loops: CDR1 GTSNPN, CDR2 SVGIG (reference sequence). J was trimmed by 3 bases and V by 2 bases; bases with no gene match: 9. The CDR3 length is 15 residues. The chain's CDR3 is CAWSYATGDYYGYTF. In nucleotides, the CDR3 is TGTGCCTGGAGTTATGCCACAGGGGACTACTATGGCTACACCTTC.

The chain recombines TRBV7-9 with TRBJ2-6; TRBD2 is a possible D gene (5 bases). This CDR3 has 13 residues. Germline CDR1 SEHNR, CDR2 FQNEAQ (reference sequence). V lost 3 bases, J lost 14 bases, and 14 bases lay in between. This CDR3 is CASSFWDRGFLTF. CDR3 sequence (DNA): TGTGCCAGCAGCTTTTGGGATCGGGGATTCCTGACTTTC.

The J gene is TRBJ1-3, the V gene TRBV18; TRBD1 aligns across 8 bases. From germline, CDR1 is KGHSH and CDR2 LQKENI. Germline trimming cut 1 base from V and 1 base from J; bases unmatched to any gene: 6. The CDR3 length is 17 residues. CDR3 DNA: TGTGCCAGCTCACCACTCCAGGGGGCTCAGTCTGGAAACACCATATATTTT. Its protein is CASSPLQGAQSGNTIYF.

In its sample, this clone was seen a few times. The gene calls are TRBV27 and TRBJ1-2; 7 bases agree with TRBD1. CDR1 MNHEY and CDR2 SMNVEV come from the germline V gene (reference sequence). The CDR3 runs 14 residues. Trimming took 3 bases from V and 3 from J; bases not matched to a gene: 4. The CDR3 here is CASSFGQGDYGYTF. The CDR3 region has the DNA TGTGCCAGCAGTTTCGGGCAGGGGGACTATGGCTACACCTTC.

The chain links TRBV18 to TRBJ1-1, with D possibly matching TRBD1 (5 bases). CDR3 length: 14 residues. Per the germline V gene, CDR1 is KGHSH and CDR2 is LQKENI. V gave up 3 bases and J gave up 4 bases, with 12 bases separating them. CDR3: CASSPGREGTEAFF. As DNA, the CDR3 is TGTGCCAGCTCACCGGGACGGGAGGGCACTGAAGCTTTCTTT.

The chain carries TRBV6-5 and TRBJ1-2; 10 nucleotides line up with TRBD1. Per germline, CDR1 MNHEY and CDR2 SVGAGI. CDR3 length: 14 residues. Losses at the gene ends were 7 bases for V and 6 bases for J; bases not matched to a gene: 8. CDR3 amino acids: CASTRDRGVNGYTF. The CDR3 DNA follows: TGTGCCAGCACCCGGGACAGGGGTGTCAATGGCTACACCTTC.

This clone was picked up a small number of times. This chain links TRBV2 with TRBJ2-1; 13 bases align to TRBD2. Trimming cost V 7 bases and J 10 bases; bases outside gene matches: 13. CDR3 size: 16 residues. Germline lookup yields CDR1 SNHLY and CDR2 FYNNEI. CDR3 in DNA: TGTGCCAGCACCCCCGAGCGACTAGCGGGGGGAGGGGAGCAGTTCTTC. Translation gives CASTPERLAGGGEQFF.

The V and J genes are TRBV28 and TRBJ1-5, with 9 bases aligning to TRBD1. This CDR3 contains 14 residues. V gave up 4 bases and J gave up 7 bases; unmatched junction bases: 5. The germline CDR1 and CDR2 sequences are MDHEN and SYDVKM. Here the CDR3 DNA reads TGTGCCAGCAGTTCACAGGGGGCCGTACAGCCCCAGCATTTT. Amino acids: CASSSQGAVQPQHF.

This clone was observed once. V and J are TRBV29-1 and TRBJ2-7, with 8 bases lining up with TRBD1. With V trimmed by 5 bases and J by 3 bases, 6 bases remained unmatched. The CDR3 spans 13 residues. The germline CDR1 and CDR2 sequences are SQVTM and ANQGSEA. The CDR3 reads CSVKGTGLYEQYF. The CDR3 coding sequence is TGCAGCGTTAAAGGGACAGGTCTCTACGAGCAGTACTTC.

CDR3: CASSLGQGHRGYTF. The CDR3 nucleotides are TGTGCCAGCAGCTTGGGACAGGGTCATCGTGGCTACACCTTC. This chain connects TRBV5-8 to TRBJ1-2; TRBD1 matches at 7 bases. Germline V gene data show CDR1 as SGHTS and CDR2 as YDEGEE. The CDR3 is made up of 14 amino acids. V was clipped by 0 bases and J by 7 bases; unmatched bases: 6.